This section outlines one T cell receptor beta chain sequence together with its context. Its binding antigen is unknown. Qualities for individual bases were not recorded, and no much larger clone is one base off. The data stem from a study of blood T cell repertoires in COVID-19 (dated by TCRdb to 2018 to 2021). Background on the whole study: Samples covering the acute and convalescent phases of COVID-19 were provided by collaborators in the United States, Italy and Spain. The prospective study material was composed of cDNA or gDNA derived from T cells, B-cell-depleted T cells, or PBMCs. The dataset comprised deeply sampled blood TCRbeta repertoires from subjects exposed to, actively infected with, or recovered from COVID-19. The repertoires were made available in a free public database intended to serve as a resource for research on the immune response to SARS-CoV-2. The samples were drawn from two sources: the first 160 participants of the ongoing ImmuneRACE study, and about 1,300 subjects contributed by 6 global collaborators. The sample metadata nearly always contained a de-identified subject ID, COVID-19 status, age in years and sex. HLA class I and class II types, where available, came from metadata supplied by the sample provider rather than from assay-based typing. The investigation overall reported the following: The quantity of clinical and demographic metadata differed by source and by participant and was supplied without curation.

Clipping removes 6 bases from V and 5 bases from J, with 7 as the unmatched junction base count. CDR1 and CDR2 (SGHVS, FQNEAQ) derive from the germline V gene. The CDR3 numbers 14 residues from cysteine through phenylalanine. The retained sequence is limited to the CDR3, 42 bases, with the frame set at the first base. TCRbeta CDR3 regions were amplified from genomic DNA using the immunoSEQ Assay, a bias-controlled multiplex PCR. Concerning the study's data processing: The number of nucleated cells in each sample was estimated from the amplification of reference gene primers within the assay. Sequence reads were collapsed and filtered to measure the absolute abundance of every unique TCRbeta CDR3 rearrangement. For each sample, productive Simpson clonality was calculated by taking the square root of Simpson's diversity index across productive rearrangements. The table comes from immuneACCESS by way of TCRdb, which keeps in-frame sequences with V and J called. Part of the clones is missing from these tables; in studies checked, under half for an unresolved V gene and the rest for unknown reasons. V, J and clone size are taken as reported in that table, and D and trimming were inferred from the DNA itself. The sample data list 91,000 or so clones, and approximately 78% of these were observed just once. Approximately 6.8% of the sample is held by the ten biggest clonotypes.

Each collaborating institution followed its own protocols to collect whole blood in K2EDTA tubes. For TCRbeta analysis, collaborator samples were shipped as frozen whole blood, as isolated PBMCs, or as DNA extracted from either sample type. Sequenced sample: peripheral blood. The receptor was derived from a man aged 45-60 years with active or convalescent COVID-19. The sequence links TRBV7-8 to TRBJ2-3; TRBD1 aligns with 8 central bases. DNA sequence: TGTGCCAGCAGGTTGACAGGGGTTAAAGATACGCAGTATTTT. It specifies CASRLTGVKDTQYF.